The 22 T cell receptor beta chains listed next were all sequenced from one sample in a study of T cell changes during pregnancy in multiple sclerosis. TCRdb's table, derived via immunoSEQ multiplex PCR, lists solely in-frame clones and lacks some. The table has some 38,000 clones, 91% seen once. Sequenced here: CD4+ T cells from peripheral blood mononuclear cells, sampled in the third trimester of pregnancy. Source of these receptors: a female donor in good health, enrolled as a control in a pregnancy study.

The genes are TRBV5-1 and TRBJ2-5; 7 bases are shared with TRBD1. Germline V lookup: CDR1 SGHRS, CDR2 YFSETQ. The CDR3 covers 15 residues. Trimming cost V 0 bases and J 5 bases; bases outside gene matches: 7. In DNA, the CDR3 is TGCGCCAGCAGCTTGGCCGTCGGACAGGCGGAGACCCAGTACTTC. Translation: CASSLAVGQAETQYF.

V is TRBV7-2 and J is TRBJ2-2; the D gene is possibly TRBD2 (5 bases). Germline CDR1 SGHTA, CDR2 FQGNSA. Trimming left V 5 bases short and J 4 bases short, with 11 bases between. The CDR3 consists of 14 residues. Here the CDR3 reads CASSILEGTGELFF. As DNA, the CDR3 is TGTGCCAGCAGCATTCTAGAGGGCACCGGGGAGCTGTTTTTT.

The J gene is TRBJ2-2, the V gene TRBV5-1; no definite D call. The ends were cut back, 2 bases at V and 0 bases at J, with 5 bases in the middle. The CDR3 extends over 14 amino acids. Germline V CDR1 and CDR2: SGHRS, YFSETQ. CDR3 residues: CASSFVTNTGELFF. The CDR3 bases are TGCGCCAGCAGCTTTGTCACGAACACCGGGGAGCTGTTTTTT.

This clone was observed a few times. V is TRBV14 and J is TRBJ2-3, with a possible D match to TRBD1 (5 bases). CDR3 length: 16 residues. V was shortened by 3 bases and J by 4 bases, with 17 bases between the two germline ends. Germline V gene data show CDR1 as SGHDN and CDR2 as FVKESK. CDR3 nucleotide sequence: TGTGCCAGCAGCCAGGGGCCCCTTTACAGCGCAGATACGCAGTATTTT. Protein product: CASSQGPLYSADTQYF.

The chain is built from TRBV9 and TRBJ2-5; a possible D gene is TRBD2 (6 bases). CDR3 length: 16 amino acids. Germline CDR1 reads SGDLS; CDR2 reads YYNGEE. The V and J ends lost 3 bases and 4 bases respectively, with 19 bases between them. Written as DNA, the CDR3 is TGTGCCAGCAGCGCGGTTTCTGGCGGGATTTTAGAGACCCAGTACTTC. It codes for CASSAVSGGILETQYF.

CDR3 DNA sequence: TGTGCCAGCTCACCCACCGGGACAGATGGCTACACCTTC. Amino acid sequence: CASSPTGTDGYTF. The chain links TRBV18 to TRBJ1-2, with 7 bases identical to TRBD1. The CDR3 spans 13 residues. Trimming took 3 bases from V and 6 from J; bases not matched to a gene: 4. CDR1 and CDR2 from the germline V gene are KGHSH and LQKENI.

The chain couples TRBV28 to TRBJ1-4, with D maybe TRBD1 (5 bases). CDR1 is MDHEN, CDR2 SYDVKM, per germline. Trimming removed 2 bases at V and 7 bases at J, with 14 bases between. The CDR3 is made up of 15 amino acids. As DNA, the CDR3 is TGTGCCAGCAGTTTACCCGTAGGGGTGGGTGAAAAACTGTTTTTT. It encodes CASSLPVGVGEKLFF.

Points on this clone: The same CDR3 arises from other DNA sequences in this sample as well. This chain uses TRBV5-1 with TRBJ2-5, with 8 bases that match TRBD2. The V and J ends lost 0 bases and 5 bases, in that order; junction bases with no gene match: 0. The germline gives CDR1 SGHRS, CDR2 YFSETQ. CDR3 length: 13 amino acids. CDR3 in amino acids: CASSLAGGETQYF. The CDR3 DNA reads TGCGCCAGCAGCTTGGCGGGGGGGGAGACCCAGTACTTC. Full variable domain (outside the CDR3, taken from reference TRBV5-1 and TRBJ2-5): KAGVTQTPRYLIKTRGQQVTLSCSPISGHRSVSWYQQTPGQGLQFLFEYFSETQRNKGNFPGRFSGRQFSNSRSEMNVSTLELGDSALYLCASSLAGGETQYFGPGTRLLVL.

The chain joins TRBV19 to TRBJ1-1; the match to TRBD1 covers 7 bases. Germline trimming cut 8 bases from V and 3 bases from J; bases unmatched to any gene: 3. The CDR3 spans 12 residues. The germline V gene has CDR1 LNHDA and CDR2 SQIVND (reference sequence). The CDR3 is CASYRGYTEAFF. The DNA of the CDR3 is TGTGCCAGTTACAGGGGTTACACTGAAGCTTTCTTT.

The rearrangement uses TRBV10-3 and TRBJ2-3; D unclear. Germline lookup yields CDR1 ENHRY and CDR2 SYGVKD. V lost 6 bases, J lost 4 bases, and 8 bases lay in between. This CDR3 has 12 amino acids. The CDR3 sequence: CAISDRSDTQYF. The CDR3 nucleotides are TGTGCCATCAGCGATAGATCAGATACGCAGTATTTT.

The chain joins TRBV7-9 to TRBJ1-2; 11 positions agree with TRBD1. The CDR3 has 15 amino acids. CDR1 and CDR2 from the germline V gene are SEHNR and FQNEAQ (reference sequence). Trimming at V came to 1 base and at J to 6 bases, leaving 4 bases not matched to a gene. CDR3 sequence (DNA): TGTGCCAGCAGCTTAGATTGGACAGGGGGCGATGGCTACACCTTC. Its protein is CASSLDWTGGDGYTF.

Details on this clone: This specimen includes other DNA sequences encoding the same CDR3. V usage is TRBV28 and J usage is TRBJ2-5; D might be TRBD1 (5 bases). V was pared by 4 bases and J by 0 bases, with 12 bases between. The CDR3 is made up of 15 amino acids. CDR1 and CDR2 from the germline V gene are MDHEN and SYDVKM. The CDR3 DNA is TGTGCCAGCAGTTACCGCCAGGGCCACCAAGAGACCCAGTACTTC. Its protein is CASSYRQGHQETQYF.

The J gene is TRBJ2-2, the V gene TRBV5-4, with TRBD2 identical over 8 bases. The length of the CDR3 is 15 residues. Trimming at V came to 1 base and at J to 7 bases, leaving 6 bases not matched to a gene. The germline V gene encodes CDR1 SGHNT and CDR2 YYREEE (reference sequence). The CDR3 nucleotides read TGTGCCAGCAGCTTGTCGGGGGGGCTCGGCGGGGAGCTGTTTTTT. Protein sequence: CASSLSGGLGGELFF.

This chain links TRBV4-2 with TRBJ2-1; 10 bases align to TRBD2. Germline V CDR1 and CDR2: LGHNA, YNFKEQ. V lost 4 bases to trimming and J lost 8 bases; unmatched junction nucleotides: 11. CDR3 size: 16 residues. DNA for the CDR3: TGTGCCAGCAGCCTACAAGCGGGAGGGCCGGGGGATGAGCAGTTCTTC. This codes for CASSLQAGGPGDEQFF.

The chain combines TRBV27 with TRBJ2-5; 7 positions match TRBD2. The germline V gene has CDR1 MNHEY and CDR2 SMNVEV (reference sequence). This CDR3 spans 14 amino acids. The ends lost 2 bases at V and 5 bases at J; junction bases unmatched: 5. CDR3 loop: CASSLGGGVETQYF. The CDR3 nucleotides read TGTGCCAGCAGTTTAGGGGGGGGAGTTGAGACCCAGTACTTC.

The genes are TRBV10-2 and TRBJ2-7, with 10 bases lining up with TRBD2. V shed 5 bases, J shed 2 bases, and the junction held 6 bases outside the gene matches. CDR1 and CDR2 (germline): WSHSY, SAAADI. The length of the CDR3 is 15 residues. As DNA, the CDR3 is TGCGCCAGCAGTCGGACTAGCGGCCATCCCTACGAGCAGTACTTC. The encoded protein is CASSRTSGHPYEQYF.

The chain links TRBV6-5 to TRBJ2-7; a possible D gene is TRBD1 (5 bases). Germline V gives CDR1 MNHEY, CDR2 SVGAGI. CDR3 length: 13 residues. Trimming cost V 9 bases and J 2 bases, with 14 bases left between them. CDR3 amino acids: CASREQAPYEQYF. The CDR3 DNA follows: TGTGCCAGTAGAGAACAGGCACCCTACGAGCAGTACTTC.

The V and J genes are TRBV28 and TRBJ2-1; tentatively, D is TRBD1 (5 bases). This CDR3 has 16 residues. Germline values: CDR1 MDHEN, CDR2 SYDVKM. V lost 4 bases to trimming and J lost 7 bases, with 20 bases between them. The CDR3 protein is CASSSPTGRHRNEQFF. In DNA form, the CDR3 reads TGTGCCAGCAGTTCCCCCACAGGTAGGCACAGGAATGAGCAGTTCTTC.

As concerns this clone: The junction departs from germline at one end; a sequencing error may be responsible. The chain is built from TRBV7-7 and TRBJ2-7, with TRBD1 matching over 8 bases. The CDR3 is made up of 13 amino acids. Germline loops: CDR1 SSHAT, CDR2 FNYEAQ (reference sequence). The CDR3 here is CASSLDRGHEQYF. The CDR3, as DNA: TGTGCTAGCAGCCTAGACAGGGGCCACGAGCAGTACTTC.

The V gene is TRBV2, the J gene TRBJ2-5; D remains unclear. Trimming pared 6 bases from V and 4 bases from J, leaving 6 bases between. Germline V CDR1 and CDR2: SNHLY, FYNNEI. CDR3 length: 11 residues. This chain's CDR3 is CASRSLETQYF. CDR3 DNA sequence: TGTGCCAGCAGATCATTAGAGACCCAGTACTTC.

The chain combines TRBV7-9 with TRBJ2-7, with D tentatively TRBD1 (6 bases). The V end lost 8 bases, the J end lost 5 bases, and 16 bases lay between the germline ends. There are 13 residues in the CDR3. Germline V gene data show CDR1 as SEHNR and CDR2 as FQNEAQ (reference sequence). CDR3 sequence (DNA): TGTGCCAGCGGAGGCGGCAGGGGAAACGAGCAGTACTTC. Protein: CASGGGRGNEQYF. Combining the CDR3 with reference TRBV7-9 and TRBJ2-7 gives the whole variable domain DTGVSQNPRHKITKRGQNVTFRCDPISEHNRLYWYRQTLGQGPEFLTYFQNEAQLEKSRLLSDRFSAERPKGSFSTLEIQRTEQGDSAMYLCASGGGRGNEQYFGPGTRLTVT.

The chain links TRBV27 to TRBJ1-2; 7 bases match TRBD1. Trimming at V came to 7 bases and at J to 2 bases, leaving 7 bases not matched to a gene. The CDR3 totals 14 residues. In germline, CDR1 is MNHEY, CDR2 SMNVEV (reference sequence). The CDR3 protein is CASTMRGGNYGYTF. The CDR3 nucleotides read TGTGCCAGCACGATGAGAGGGGGCAACTATGGCTACACCTTC.